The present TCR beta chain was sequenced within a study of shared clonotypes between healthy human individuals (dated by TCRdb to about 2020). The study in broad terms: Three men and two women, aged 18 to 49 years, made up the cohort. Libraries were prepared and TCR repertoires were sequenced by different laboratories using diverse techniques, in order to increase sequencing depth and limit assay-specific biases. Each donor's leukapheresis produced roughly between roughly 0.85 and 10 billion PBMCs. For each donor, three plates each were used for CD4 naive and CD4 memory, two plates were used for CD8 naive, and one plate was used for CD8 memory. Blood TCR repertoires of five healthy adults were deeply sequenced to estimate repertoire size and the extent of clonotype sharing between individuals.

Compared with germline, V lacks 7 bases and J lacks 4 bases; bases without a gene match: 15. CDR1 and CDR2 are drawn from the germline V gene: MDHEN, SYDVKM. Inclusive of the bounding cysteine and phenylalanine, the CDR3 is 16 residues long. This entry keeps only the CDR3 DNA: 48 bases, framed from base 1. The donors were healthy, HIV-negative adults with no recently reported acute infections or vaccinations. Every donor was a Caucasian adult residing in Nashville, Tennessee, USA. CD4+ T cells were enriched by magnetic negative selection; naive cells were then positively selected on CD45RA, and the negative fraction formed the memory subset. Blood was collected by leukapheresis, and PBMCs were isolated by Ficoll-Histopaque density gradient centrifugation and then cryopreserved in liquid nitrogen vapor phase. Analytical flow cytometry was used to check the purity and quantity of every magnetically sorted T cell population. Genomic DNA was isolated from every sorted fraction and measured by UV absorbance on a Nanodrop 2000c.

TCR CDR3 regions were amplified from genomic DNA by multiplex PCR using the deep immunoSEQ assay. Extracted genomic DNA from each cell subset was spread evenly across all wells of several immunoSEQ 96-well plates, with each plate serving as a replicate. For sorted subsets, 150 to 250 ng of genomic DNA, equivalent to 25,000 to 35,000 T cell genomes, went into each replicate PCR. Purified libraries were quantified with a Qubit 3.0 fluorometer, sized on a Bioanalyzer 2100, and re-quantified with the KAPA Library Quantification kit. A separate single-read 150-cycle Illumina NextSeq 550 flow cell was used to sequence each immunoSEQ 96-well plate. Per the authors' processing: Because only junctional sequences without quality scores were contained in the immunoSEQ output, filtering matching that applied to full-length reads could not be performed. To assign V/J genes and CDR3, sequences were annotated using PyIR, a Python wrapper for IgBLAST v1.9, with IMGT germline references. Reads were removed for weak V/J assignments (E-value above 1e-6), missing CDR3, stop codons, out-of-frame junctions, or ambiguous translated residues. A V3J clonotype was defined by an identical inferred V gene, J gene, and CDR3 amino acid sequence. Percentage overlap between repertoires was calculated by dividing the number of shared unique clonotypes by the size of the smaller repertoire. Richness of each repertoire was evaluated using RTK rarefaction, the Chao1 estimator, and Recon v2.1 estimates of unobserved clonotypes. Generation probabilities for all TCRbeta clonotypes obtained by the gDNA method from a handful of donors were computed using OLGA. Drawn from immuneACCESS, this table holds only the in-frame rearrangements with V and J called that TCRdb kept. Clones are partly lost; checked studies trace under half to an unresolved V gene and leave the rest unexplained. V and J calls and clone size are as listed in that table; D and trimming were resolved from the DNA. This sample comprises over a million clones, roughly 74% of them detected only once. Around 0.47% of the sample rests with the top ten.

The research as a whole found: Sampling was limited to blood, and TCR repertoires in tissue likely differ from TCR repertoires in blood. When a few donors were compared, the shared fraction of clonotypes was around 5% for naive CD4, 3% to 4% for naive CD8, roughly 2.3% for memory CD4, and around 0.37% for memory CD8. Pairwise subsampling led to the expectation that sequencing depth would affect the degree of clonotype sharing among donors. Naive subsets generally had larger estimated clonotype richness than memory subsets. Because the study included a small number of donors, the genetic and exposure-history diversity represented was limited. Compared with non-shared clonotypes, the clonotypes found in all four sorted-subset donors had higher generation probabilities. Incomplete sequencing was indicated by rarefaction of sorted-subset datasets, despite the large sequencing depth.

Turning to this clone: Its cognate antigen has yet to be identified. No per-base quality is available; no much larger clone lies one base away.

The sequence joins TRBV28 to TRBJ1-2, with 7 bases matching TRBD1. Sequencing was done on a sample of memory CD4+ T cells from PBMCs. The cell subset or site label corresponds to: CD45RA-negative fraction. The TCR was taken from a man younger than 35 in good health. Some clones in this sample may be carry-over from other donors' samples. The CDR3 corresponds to CASTPGAGTVTYGYTF. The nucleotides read TGTGCCAGCACGCCTGGGGCCGGGACAGTGACCTATGGCTACACCTTC.